This T cell receptor (beta chain) was found in a study of blood T cell repertoires in COVID-19. The CDR3 is 17 residues long. Germline lookup yields CDR1 SGHVS and CDR2 FNYEAQ. J gave up 4 bases and V 0 bases, and 7 bases lay outside the gene matches. Libraries were prepared by immunoSEQ multiplex PCR; TCRdb keeps only in-frame clonotypes and omits some of them. This repertoire shows more than 95,000 clones, approximately 90% found once; its top ten account for less than 2%. The source material was peripheral blood. This chain uses TRBV7-6 with TRBJ2-2; 8 bases line up with TRBD2. The source of this sequence is a human donor with active COVID-19. The donor label of this sample is uncertain. The chain's CDR3 is CASSLARTSRGTGELFF. The CDR3 bases are TGTGCCAGCAGCTTAGCGCGGACTAGCAGGGGCACCGGGGAGCTGTTTTTT. The whole variable domain, filled in from reference TRBV7-6 and TRBJ2-2, reads GAGVSQSPRYKVTKRGQDVALRCDPISGHVSLYWYRQALGQGPEFLTYFNYEAQQDKSGLPNDRFSAERPEGSISTLTIQRTEQRDSAMYRCASSLARTSRGTGELFFGEGSRLTVL.